The clone carrying this TCR beta chain was found a few times. Germline CDR1 and CDR2: DFQATT and SNEGSKA (reference sequence). This CDR3 is built from 13 residues. Trimming at V came to 3 bases and at J to 1 base, leaving 2 bases not matched to a gene. This sample stems from a study of T-cell reconstitution after alpha-beta-depleted transplantation in children. The TCRbeta library incorporated unique molecular identifiers. A single record per CDR3 protein comes from TCRdb applying MiXCR to the PCR reads. The sample includes around 200,000 distinct CDR3 sequences, 8% to 10% seen only once; the top ten take about 6.2%.

The source is a human donor who donated a stem cell graft to a child with acute lymphoblastic leukemia. This specimen was PBMCs from the stem cell graft donor, taken from the stem cell graft. The V and J genes are TRBV20-1 and TRBJ2-5, with 7 bases matching TRBD2. CDR3 amino acids: CSASRTSQETQYF. In DNA form, the CDR3 reads TGCAGTGCTAGTAGGACTAGCCAAGAGACCCAGTACTTC.